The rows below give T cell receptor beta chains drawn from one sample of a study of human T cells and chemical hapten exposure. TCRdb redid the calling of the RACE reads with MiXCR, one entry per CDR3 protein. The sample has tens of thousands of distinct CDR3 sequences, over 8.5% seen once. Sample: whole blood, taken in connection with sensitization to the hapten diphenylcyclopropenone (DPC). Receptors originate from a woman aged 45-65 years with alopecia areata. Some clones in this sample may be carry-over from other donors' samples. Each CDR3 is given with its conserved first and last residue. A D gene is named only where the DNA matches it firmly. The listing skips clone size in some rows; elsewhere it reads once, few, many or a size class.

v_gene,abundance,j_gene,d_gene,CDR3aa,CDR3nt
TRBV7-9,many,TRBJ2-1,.,CASIPLWAGNEQFF,TGTGCCAGCATCCCCCTCTGGGCAGGCAATGAGCAGTTCTTC
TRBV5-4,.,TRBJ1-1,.,CASSFLGRDTEAFF,TGTGCCAGCAGCTTTCTGGGGCGGGACACTGAAGCTTTCTTT
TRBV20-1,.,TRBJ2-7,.,CSAREGNEQYF,TGCAGTGCTAGAGAAGGGAATGAGCAGTACTTC
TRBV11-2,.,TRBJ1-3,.,CASSLSRLSSGNTIYF,TGTGCCAGCAGCTTATCGAGACTGAGCTCTGGAAACACCATATATTTT
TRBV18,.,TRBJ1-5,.,CASSPYVIGQGGQPQHF,TGTGCCAGCTCACCATACGTAATCGGTCAGGGAGGCCAGCCCCAGCATTTT
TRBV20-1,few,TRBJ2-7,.,CSARASESYEQYF,TGCAGTGCTAGGGCTAGCGAATCCTACGAGCAGTACTTC
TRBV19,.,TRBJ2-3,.,CASSTPPDTQYF,TGTGCCAGTAGTACGCCACCAGATACGCAGTATTTT
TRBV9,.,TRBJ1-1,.,CASSVPGAGETEAFF,TGTGCCAGCAGCGTCCCCGGGGCAGGGGAGACTGAAGCTTTCTTT
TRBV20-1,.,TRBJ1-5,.,CSARAPQGRDQPQHF,TGCAGTGCTAGAGCTCCCCAGGGAAGGGATCAGCCCCAGCATTTT
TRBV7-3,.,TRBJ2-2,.,CASRGGTGELFF,TGTGCCAGCCGAGGTGGCACCGGGGAGCTGTTTTTT
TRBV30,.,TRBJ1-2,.,CAWRPLVGPRNGYTF,TGTGCCTGGAGACCCTTGGTAGGCCCCAGGAATGGCTACACCTTC
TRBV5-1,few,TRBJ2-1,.,CASSWSGPDYNEQFF,TGCGCCAGCAGCTGGAGCGGGCCGGATTACAATGAGCAGTTCTTC
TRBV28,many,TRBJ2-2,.,CASSLFPTVRAGELFF,TGTGCCAGCAGTTTATTTCCGACAGTTAGGGCCGGGGAGCTGTTTTTT
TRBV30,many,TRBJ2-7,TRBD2,CAWNLRGISYEQYF,TGTGCCTGGAATTTGCGGGGGATCTCCTACGAGCAGTACTTC
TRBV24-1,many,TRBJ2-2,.,CATSAPEEGSTGELFF,TGTGCCACCAGTGCCCCAGAGGAGGGATCGACCGGGGAGCTGTTTTTT
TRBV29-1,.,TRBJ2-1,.,CSVEDKGPTNEQFF,TGCAGCGTTGAAGATAAGGGGCCCACGAATGAGCAGTTCTTC
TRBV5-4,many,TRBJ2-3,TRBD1,CASSQTGTGAVTDTQYF,TGTGCCAGCAGTCAAACCGGGACAGGGGCGGTCACAGATACGCAGTATTTT
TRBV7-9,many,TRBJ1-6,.,CASSRPSGAGGNSPLHF,TGTGCCAGCAGCCGCCCTTCGGGGGCTGGCGGTAATTCACCCCTCCACTTT
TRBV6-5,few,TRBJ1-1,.,CASSYSILGNTEAFF,TGTGCCAGCAGTTACTCGATTTTAGGGAACACTGAAGCTTTCTTT
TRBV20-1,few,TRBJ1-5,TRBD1,CRGGRGNISNQPQHF,TGCAGGGGGGGCAGGGGGAATATTAGCAATCAGCCCCAGCATTTT
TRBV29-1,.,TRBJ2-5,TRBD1,CSVGTGAGETQYF,TGCAGCGTTGGAACAGGGGCCGGGGAGACCCAGTACTTC
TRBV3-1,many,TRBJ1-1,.,CASSQPHGNTEAFF,TGTGCCAGCAGCCAACCACACGGGAACACTGAAGCTTTCTTT